A selection of T cell receptor beta chains follows, all from one sample in a study of blood T cell repertoires in COVID-19. Assay: immunoSEQ multiplex PCR; the TCRdb copy retains only in-frame clones and omits some. The sample has about 200,000 clones; roughly 87% are singletons. The specimen sequenced was peripheral blood. The receptors originated from a man in his 60s with active or convalescent COVID-19. CDR3s include the opening cysteine and the closing phenylalanine or tryptophan. A D gene is named only where the DNA matches it firmly. Clone size is shown for a subset of rows, as once, few, many or a class of expanded clone.

-,-,TRBV29-1,TRBJ2-7,CSVEVQSYEQYF,TGCAGCGTTGAGGTACAGAGCTACGAGCAGTACTTC
-,-,TRBV19,TRBJ2-5,CASSPRLSPEETQYF,TGTGCCAGTAGTCCCCGACTCTCCCCTGAAGAGACCCAGTACTTC
once,-,TRBV2,TRBJ1-5,CASSDRFSNQPQHF,TGTGCCAGCAGTGACAGGTTTTCCAATCAGCCCCAGCATTTT
-,-,TRBV5-1,TRBJ2-5,CASSLVGAAHQETQYF,TGCGCCAGCAGCTTGGTTGGGGCCGCCCACCAAGAGACCCAGTACTTC
-,-,TRBV19,TRBJ2-1,CASSIGGVSYNEQFF,TGTGCCAGTAGTATAGGCGGGGTCTCCTACAATGAGCAGTTCTTC
-,TRBD1,TRBV6-6,TRBJ1-5,CASSFTGGGNQPQHF,TGTGCCAGCAGCTTCACAGGGGGCGGCAATCAGCCCCAGCATTTT
-,TRBD2,TRBV27,TRBJ2-7,CASSLEGGGPEQYF,TGTGCCAGCAGTTTAGAGGGCGGGGGGCCCGAGCAGTACTTC
-,-,TRBV2,TRBJ1-1,CASRQTEAFF,TGTGCCAGCAGGCAGACTGAAGCTTTCTTT
-,TRBD2,TRBV5-1,TRBJ2-7,CASSLLAGVPYEQYF,TGCGCCAGCAGCTTACTAGCGGGGGTGCCCTACGAGCAGTACTTC
-,TRBD1,TRBV3-1/TRBV3-2,TRBJ1-2,CASSLRTGTGAGYTF,TGTGCCAGCAGCTTACGGACCGGGACAGGGGCAGGCTACACCTTC
-,-,TRBV5-5,TRBJ1-3,CASSDVSSGNTIYF,TGTGCCAGCAGCGATGTTAGCTCTGGAAACACCATATATTTT
-,TRBD2,TRBV10-1,TRBJ2-3,CASSKLAGEPDTQYF,TGCGCCAGCAGTAAACTAGCGGGGGAACCAGATACGCAGTATTTT
once,-,TRBV19,TRBJ1-6,CASSGRGNSPLHF,TGTGCCAGTTCAGGGCGGGGGAATTCACCCCTCCACTTT
-,-,TRBV6-1,TRBJ2-3,CASSEPPGGGGVTDTQYF,TGTGCCAGCAGTGAGCCCCCGGGTGGAGGGGGGGTGACAGATACGCAGTATTTT
-,-,TRBV5-1,TRBJ1-6,CASSLGGDSPLHF,TGCGCCAGCAGTTTGGGGGGGGATTCACCCCTCCACTTT
once,-,TRBV2,TRBJ1-6,CASSEMVQGASPLHF,TGTGCCAGCAGTGAAATGGTCCAGGGCGCCTCGCCCCTCCACTTT
-,TRBD1,TRBV29-1,TRBJ1-5,CSVEGQEGQPQHF,TGCAGCGTTGAGGGACAGGAGGGTCAGCCCCAGCATTTT
-,TRBD1,TRBV3-1/TRBV3-2,TRBJ2-1,CASSQGQGADNEQFF,TGTGCCAGCAGCCAGGGACAGGGAGCCGACAATGAGCAGTTCTTC
few,-,TRBV6-1,TRBJ1-1,CASSVQGYTEAFF,TGTGCCAGCAGTGTACAGGGATACACTGAAGCTTTCTTT
-,TRBD1,TRBV2,TRBJ2-7,CASSEIGQGREQYF,TGTGCCAGCAGTGAGATAGGACAGGGACGCGAGCAGTACTTC
-,TRBD1,TRBV7-9,TRBJ2-5,CASSFGQGAETQYF,TGTGCCAGCAGCTTCGGACAGGGGGCAGAGACCCAGTACTTC
-,TRBD1,TRBV9,TRBJ2-7,CASSVWPGQEHEQYF,TGTGCCAGCAGCGTTTGGCCGGGACAGGAACACGAGCAGTACTTC
once,TRBD1,TRBV27,TRBJ1-6,CASSLGGDRRSPLHF,TGTGCCAGCAGTTTAGGGGGGGACAGGAGGTCACCCCTCCACTTT
-,-,TRBV18,TRBJ2-5,CASSSWAGEQETQYF,TGTGCCAGCTCCTCCTGGGCGGGTGAGCAAGAGACCCAGTACTTC
-,-,TRBV9,TRBJ1-6,CASSTAGSYNSPLHF,TGTGCCAGCAGCACAGCTGGTTCCTATAATTCACCCCTCCACTTT
-,TRBD1,TRBV7-9,TRBJ2-3,CASSSGQGETDTQYF,TGTGCCAGCAGCTCCGGACAGGGGGAGACAGATACGCAGTATTTT
-,-,TRBV25-1,TRBJ2-5,CASSEYYQETQYF,TGTGCCAGCAGTGAATACTACCAAGAGACCCAGTACTTC
-,-,TRBV6-6,TRBJ1-6,CASSSVQGSMWSPLHF,TGTGCCAGCAGTTCCGTGCAGGGGAGCATGTGGTCACCCCTCCACTTT
-,-,TRBV5-1,TRBJ1-3,CASSLVPQFSGNTIYF,TGCGCCAGCAGCTTGGTACCCCAGTTCTCTGGAAACACCATATATTTT
-,TRBD2,TRBV9,TRBJ2-3,CASSYSGGSGAPTDTQYF,TGTGCCAGCAGCTACTCGGGAGGTAGCGGGGCCCCCACAGATACGCAGTATTTT
-,TRBD2,TRBV7-9,TRBJ2-1,CASSLLAGGNEQFF,TGTGCCAGCAGCTTATTAGCGGGGGGCAATGAGCAGTTCTTC
few,TRBD2,TRBV18,TRBJ2-2,CASSFFTAGVANTGELFF,TGTGCCAGCTCATTCTTTACGGCGGGGGTCGCGAACACCGGGGAGCTGTTTTTT
once,-,TRBV30,TRBJ1-3,CAWSVSRASGNTIYF,TGTGCCTGGAGTGTAAGCAGGGCCTCTGGAAACACCATATATTTT
-,-,TRBV15,TRBJ2-7,CATSPRTAAARPYEQYF,TGTGCCACCAGCCCGCGGACAGCCGCAGCCCGCCCCTACGAGCAGTACTTC
-,-,TRBV3-1/TRBV3-2,TRBJ2-7,CASSLGLLSYEQYF,TGTGCCAGCAGCCTGGGACTTCTCTCCTACGAGCAGTACTTC
-,-,TRBV18,TRBJ1-1,CASSPSGDGAFF,TGTGCCAGCTCACCGTCGGGGGACGGGGCTTTCTTT
-,TRBD1,TRBV6-5,TRBJ1-6,CASSYGDSGSPLHF,TGTGCCAGCAGTTACGGGGACAGTGGGTCACCCCTCCACTTT
-,TRBD2,TRBV9,TRBJ2-1,CASSVGGGPYNEQFF,TGTGCCAGCAGCGTTGGCGGGGGGCCTTACAATGAGCAGTTCTTC
-,TRBD2,TRBV11-2,TRBJ2-2,CASSGGGGGANGELFF,TGTGCCAGCAGCGGAGGCGGCGGGGGGGCCAACGGGGAGCTGTTTTTT
-,TRBD2,TRBV19,TRBJ2-5,CASSNLRTSGGMEETQYF,TGTGCCAGTAGTAATCTAAGGACTAGCGGGGGGATGGAGGAGACCCAGTACTTC
-,-,TRBV19,TRBJ1-2,CASSIQGPAGYTF,TGTGCCAGTAGTATACAGGGGCCCGCTGGCTACACCTTC
once,-,TRBV5-1,TRBJ2-1,CASSFDGGGNEQFF,TGCGCCAGCAGCTTCGACGGGGGTGGAAATGAGCAGTTCTTC
-,-,TRBV2,TRBJ1-5,CASKPFGGPEPQHF,TGTGCCAGCAAACCGTTCGGGGGACCCGAGCCCCAGCATTTT
-,-,TRBV4-1,TRBJ1-1,CASSQFLTGEAFF,TGCGCCAGCAGCCAGTTCCTGACGGGTGAAGCTTTCTTT
-,TRBD2,TRBV7-9,TRBJ2-1,CASRYGLAGGKGEQFF,TGTGCCAGCAGATACGGACTAGCGGGGGGTAAGGGTGAGCAGTTCTTC
-,-,TRBV19,TRBJ1-5,CASSPRDFSQNQPQHF,TGTGCCAGTAGTCCCAGGGACTTCTCGCAAAATCAGCCCCAGCATTTT
-,TRBD2,TRBV6-5,TRBJ2-3,CASRISGGDTQYF,TGTGCCAGCCGGATTAGCGGGGGGGATACGCAGTATTTT
once,TRBD2,TRBV7-2,TRBJ2-7,CASSPTAGRYEQYF,TGTGCCAGCAGCCCCACAGCGGGGCGCTACGAGCAGTACTTC
-,-,TRBV6-6,TRBJ1-2,CASSTGRGFDGYTF,TGTGCCAGCAGCACCGGGAGGGGGTTCGATGGCTACACCTTC
-,-,TRBV23-1,TRBJ2-5,CASILGRPRETQYF,TGCGCCAGCATCCTAGGGAGGCCCAGAGAGACCCAGTACTTC
-,TRBD2,TRBV5-1,TRBJ2-3,CASSSEGRGVPSTDTQYF,TGCGCCAGCAGCTCGGAGGGGCGGGGGGTACCTAGCACAGATACGCAGTATTTT
-,TRBD1,TRBV14,TRBJ2-5,CASSQAGGAETQYF,TGTGCCAGCAGCCAAGCAGGGGGCGCGGAGACCCAGTACTTC
-,TRBD1,TRBV18,TRBJ2-7,CASSTGTGVTTYEQYF,TGTGCCAGCTCAACGGGTACAGGGGTTACGACCTACGAGCAGTACTTC
few,TRBD1,TRBV3-1/TRBV3-2,TRBJ1-2,CASSLTTGPRGGYTF,TGTGCCAGCAGCCTTACGACAGGGCCGCGTGGTGGCTACACCTTC
-,TRBD1,TRBV5-1,TRBJ2-3,CASSFGQGPDTQYF,TGCGCCAGCAGCTTCGGACAGGGTCCAGATACGCAGTATTTT